This T cell receptor beta chain is drawn from a study of HIV-infected patients and healthy controls. Study results and limitations: In healthy controls, MAIT alpha CDR3s were common; in HIV+ repertoires, severely depleted. The seeming recovery of the Gini index after therapy in HIV-infected patients vanished in size-matched data. Compared with controls, mean Gini indices were significantly raised in HIV-infected repertoires, possibly indicating oligoclonality. Significant mean usage differences between HIV-infected patients and controls involved eight alpha and eight beta V genes.

About 500 ng RNA was reverse transcribed with alpha and beta constant-region primers. Separate chain-specific third strand synthesis with multiplexing indices produced the alpha and beta libraries. Using its own MiXCR run on the 5' RACE reads, TCRdb lists one record per CDR3 protein. Of 15,000 to 20,000 distinct CDR3 sequences listed, around 9.1% are singletons. Points on this clonotype: Its antigen remains unknown.

Germline V gene data show CDR1 as SGHVS and CDR2 as FNYEAQ. Trimming cost V 5 bases and J 1 base, with 11 bases left between them. The CDR3 covers 14 residues. Whole blood was used without fractionation, so all unsorted peripheral T cells were included. The receptor was derived from an adult in good health. Sequencing input: blood. This chain links TRBV7-6 with TRBJ1-1, with unresolved D. The CDR3 DNA sequence: TGTGCCAGCAGCCTAGATCGGGAGAACACTGAAGCTTTCTTT. It translates to CASSLDRENTEAFF.